The subject of this entry is one T cell receptor (beta chain). The target antigen is unknown. Measured with immunoSEQ multiplex PCR; TCRdb has only the in-frame clones, and not every one. The repertoire holds about 100,000 clones, with about 89% as singletons. The sample comes from a study of T cell responses to AZD1222 COVID-19 vaccine. General study results and limits: Vaccination with two AZD1222 doses was followed by a rise in Spike-specific TCR breadth and depth.

Germline V gene lookup returns CDR1 SGDLS and CDR2 YYNGEE. J was trimmed by 3 bases and V by 0 bases; bases with no gene match: 2. The CDR3 is 14 residues long. This chain links TRBV9 with TRBJ2-5; 7 bases match TRBD2. This sample comprised peripheral blood, obtained 28 days after the second AZD1222 dose. The source of this sequence is an adult who received the AZD1222 COVID-19 vaccine. DNA for the CDR3: TGTGCCAGCAGCGTAGCGGGGGGTGAAGAGACCCAGTACTTC. Its translation: CASSVAGGEETQYF.